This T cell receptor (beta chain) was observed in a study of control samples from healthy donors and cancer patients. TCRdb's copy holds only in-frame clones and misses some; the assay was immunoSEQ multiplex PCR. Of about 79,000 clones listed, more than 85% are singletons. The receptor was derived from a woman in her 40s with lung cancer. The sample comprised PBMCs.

CDR3 coding DNA: TGTGCCAGCAGTTACCATACATCGGGTTCCGGGGAGCTGTTTTTT. Translated, it gives CASSYHTSGSGELFF. This sequence joins TRBV6-6 and TRBJ2-2; D not resolved. Germline CDR1 is MNHNY and CDR2 is SVGAGI (reference sequence). Between the trimmed V and J ends, which lost 2 bases and 6 bases, there was a span of 13 bases. The CDR3 extends over 15 amino acids.